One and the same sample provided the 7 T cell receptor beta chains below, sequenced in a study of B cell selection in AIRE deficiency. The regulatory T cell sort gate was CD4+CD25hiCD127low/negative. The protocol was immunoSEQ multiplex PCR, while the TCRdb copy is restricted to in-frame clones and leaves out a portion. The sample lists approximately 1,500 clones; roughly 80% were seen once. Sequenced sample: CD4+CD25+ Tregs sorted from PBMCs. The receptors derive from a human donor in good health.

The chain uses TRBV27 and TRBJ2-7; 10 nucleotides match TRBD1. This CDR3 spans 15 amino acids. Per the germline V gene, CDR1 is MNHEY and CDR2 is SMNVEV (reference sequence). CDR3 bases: TGTGCGAGCCCCCGGCCGTGGGACAGGGGTGGAGAGCAGTACTTC. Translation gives CASPRPWDRGGEQYF.

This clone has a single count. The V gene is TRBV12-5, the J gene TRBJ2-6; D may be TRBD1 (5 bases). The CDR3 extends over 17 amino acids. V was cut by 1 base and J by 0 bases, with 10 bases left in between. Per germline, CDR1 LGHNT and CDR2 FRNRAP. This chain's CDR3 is CASGLDLGVSGANVLTF. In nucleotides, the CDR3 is TGTGCTAGTGGTTTGGACCTAGGGGTCTCTGGGGCCAACGTCCTGACTTTC.

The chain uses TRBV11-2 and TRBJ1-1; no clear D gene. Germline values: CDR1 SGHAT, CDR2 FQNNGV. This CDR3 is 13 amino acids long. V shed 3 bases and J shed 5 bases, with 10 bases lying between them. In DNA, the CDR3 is TGTGCCAGCAGCTTTAACGACGGGACTGAAGCTTTCTTT. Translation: CASSFNDGTEAFF.

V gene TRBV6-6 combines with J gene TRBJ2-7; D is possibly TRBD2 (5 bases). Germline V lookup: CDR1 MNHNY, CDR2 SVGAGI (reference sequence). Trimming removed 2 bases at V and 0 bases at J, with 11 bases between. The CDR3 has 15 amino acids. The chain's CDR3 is CASSYGRGPSYEQYF. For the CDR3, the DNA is TGTGCCAGCAGTTACGGTCGCGGGCCCTCCTACGAGCAGTACTTC.

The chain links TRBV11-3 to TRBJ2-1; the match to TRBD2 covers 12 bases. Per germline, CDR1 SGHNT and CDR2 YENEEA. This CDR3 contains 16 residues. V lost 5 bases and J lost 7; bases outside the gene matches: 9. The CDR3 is CASSTGLAGIENEQFF. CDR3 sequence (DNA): TGTGCCAGCAGCACCGGACTAGCGGGAATTGAAAATGAGCAGTTCTTC.

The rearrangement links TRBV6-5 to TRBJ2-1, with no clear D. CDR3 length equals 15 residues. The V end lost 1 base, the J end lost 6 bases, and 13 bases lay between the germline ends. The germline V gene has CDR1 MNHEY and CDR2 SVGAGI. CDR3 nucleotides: TGTGCCAGCAGTTACTTAGTTTCGTATGGCAATGAGCAGTTCTTC. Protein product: CASSYLVSYGNEQFF.

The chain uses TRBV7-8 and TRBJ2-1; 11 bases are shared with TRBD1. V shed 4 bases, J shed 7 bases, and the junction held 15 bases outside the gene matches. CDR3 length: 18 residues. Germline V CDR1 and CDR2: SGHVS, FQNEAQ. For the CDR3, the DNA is TGTGCCAGCAGCTCACGGGCGGACAGGGGGCCGCCAAGGAATGAGCAGTTCTTC. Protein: CASSSRADRGPPRNEQFF.